This T cell receptor (beta chain) was captured in a study of blood T cells in healthy people across ages. Through a sample-barcoded 5' primer and a J-beta primer mix, a second PCR was run for roughly 6 to 11 cycles. Each sample yielded at least 2.5 million CDR3-containing paired-end reads. A single record per CDR3 protein comes from TCRdb applying MiXCR to the 5' RACE reads. The sample yields approximately 1.5 million distinct CDR3 sequences, roughly 30% seen once. The CDR3 has 12 residues. The V and J ends lost 2 bases and 3 bases respectively, with 2 bases between them. The germline CDR1 and CDR2 sequences are SNHLY and FYNNEI.

This chain uses TRBV2 with TRBJ1-3; no clear D gene. This receptor was identified in a woman aged 30 to 39 in good health. The sequenced material came from blood. CDR3 coding DNA: TGTGCCAGCAGTGAATTTGGAAACACCATATATTTT. The encoded protein is CASSEFGNTIYF.